This TCR beta chain is from a study of regulatory T cells in long-lasting Graves disease. In its sample, this clonotype was seen many times. The antigen is unknown. The CDR3 is 14 amino acids. After removal of 6 bases from V and 4 bases from J, the junction contained 2 bases not matched to a gene. Sequencing libraries for TCR beta were prepared with iRepertoire HTBI primers and Arm-PCR of CDR3 regions. A single record per CDR3 protein comes from TCRdb applying MiXCR to the multiplex PCR reads. The profile shows hundreds of thousands of distinct CDR3 sequences, 16% of them singletons. Study findings and constraints: Peripheral blood was the sole material, not thyroid tissue.

Described time point: newly diagnosed GD, antithyroid drugs for less than 3 months. Researchers made the TCR library from RNA that was extracted from PBMCs. The data were also submitted as part of a second study, on T cells in Graves' hyperthyroidism and ophthalmopathy.

The material was peripheral blood mononuclear cells (PBMCs), obtained at new diagnosis, from a patient treated with antithyroid drugs. This TCR was recovered from a woman aged 30 to 39 with Graves disease. The chain employs TRBV12-3 or TRBV12-4 and TRBJ1-5, with TRBD1 matching 11 bases. The CDR3 spells CASSRDRGNQPQHF. CDR3 bases: TGTGCCAGCAGCCGGGACAGGGGGAATCAGCCCCAGCATTTT.